Listed below are T cell receptor beta chains from one sample, sequenced in a study of blood T cell repertoires in COVID-19. TCRdb's table, derived via immunoSEQ multiplex PCR, lists solely in-frame clones and lacks some. The sample records about 210,000 clones, just under 85% being singletons. Sequencing was carried out using peripheral blood. The receptors originated from a man aged 60 to 69 with COVID-19, enrolled during active disease. CDR3s include the opening cysteine and the closing phenylalanine or tryptophan. D genes are given only for firm matches. Not every row has a clone size; where given, it reads once, few, many or a size class.

cdr3_length: 13
v_call: TRBV29-1
d_call: NA
j_call: TRBJ1-1
clone_size: NA
cdr3_nt: TGCAGCGTTGCCCCCAGGGGGAACACTGAAGCTTTCTTT
cdr3_aa: CSVAPRGNTEAFF

cdr3_length: 12
v_call: TRBV2
d_call: NA
j_call: TRBJ1-1
clone_size: NA
cdr3_nt: TGTGCCAGCTGTTTGAGGAACACTGAAGCTTTCTTT
cdr3_aa: CASCLRNTEAFF

cdr3_length: 13
v_call: TRBV6-5
d_call: NA
j_call: TRBJ1-1
clone_size: NA
cdr3_nt: TGTGCCAGCAGTCTACTTCAGAACACTGAAGCTTTCTTT
cdr3_aa: CASSLLQNTEAFF

cdr3_length: 14
v_call: TRBV19
d_call: NA
j_call: TRBJ2-7
clone_size: NA
cdr3_nt: TGTGCCAGTAGTATAAATAGCCGTGGTTACGAGCAGTACTTC
cdr3_aa: CASSINSRGYEQYF

cdr3_length: 15
v_call: TRBV19
d_call: NA
j_call: TRBJ1-6
clone_size: NA
cdr3_nt: TGTGCCAGTAGTACGACAGGTGACTTAAGTTCACCCCTCCACTTT
cdr3_aa: CASSTTGDLSSPLHF

cdr3_length: 15
v_call: TRBV3-1/TRBV3-2
d_call: NA
j_call: TRBJ2-6
clone_size: NA
cdr3_nt: TGTGCCAGCAGCCAAGAAGCCAATGGGGCCAACGTCCTGACTTTC
cdr3_aa: CASSQEANGANVLTF

cdr3_length: 13
v_call: TRBV5-5
d_call: TRBD1
j_call: TRBJ1-5
clone_size: NA
cdr3_nt: TGTGCCAGCAGCTCGGACAGGGAACAGCCCCAGCATTTT
cdr3_aa: CASSSDREQPQHF

cdr3_length: 13
v_call: TRBV6-5
d_call: TRBD1
j_call: TRBJ1-2
clone_size: NA
cdr3_nt: TGTGCCAGCAGCCGGGACAGGGGCTATGGCTACACCTTC
cdr3_aa: CASSRDRGYGYTF

cdr3_length: 15
v_call: TRBV14
d_call: NA
j_call: TRBJ1-3
clone_size: NA
cdr3_nt: TGTGCCAGCAGCCAAGGGGGGGGCTCTGGAAACACCATATATTTT
cdr3_aa: CASSQGGGSGNTIYF

cdr3_length: 14
v_call: TRBV5-6
d_call: TRBD1
j_call: TRBJ1-4
clone_size: NA
cdr3_nt: TGTGCCAGCAGCACCGGGACAGGGGGTGAAAAACTGTTTTTT
cdr3_aa: CASSTGTGGEKLFF

cdr3_length: 13
v_call: TRBV28
d_call: NA
j_call: TRBJ1-3
clone_size: once
cdr3_nt: TGTGCCACCCTTGGGGCCCAGAGAAACACCATATATTTT
cdr3_aa: CATLGAQRNTIYF

cdr3_length: 14
v_call: TRBV30
d_call: TRBD1
j_call: TRBJ1-4
clone_size: once
cdr3_nt: TGTGCCTGGAGCGTCGGACAGGGGCAACAAAAACTGTTTTTT
cdr3_aa: CAWSVGQGQQKLFF

cdr3_length: 16
v_call: TRBV6-6
d_call: TRBD1
j_call: TRBJ2-6
clone_size: NA
cdr3_nt: TGTGCCAGCAGTTATCAGACAGGGTCTGGGGCCAACGTCCTGACTTTC
cdr3_aa: CASSYQTGSGANVLTF

cdr3_length: 12
v_call: TRBV7-9
d_call: NA
j_call: TRBJ2-7
clone_size: NA
cdr3_nt: TGTGCCAGCAGCTTAGCCAACTACGAGCAGTACTTC
cdr3_aa: CASSLANYEQYF

cdr3_length: 15
v_call: TRBV5-1
d_call: TRBD1
j_call: TRBJ1-2
clone_size: few
cdr3_nt: TGCGCCAGCAGCTTGGTTCCGGGACAGAGTAGCGGCTACACCTTC
cdr3_aa: CASSLVPGQSSGYTF

cdr3_length: 16
v_call: TRBV10-1
d_call: TRBD1
j_call: TRBJ2-7
clone_size: NA
cdr3_nt: TGCGCCAGCAGTGAACTCGCCGGACAGGAGACCTACGAGCAGTACTTC
cdr3_aa: CASSELAGQETYEQYF

cdr3_length: 14
v_call: TRBV5-1
d_call: NA
j_call: TRBJ2-2
clone_size: NA
cdr3_nt: TGCGCCAGCAGCTTGGACGGGAACACCGGGGAGCTGTTTTTT
cdr3_aa: CASSLDGNTGELFF

cdr3_length: 14
v_call: TRBV6-5
d_call: TRBD1
j_call: TRBJ2-4
clone_size: NA
cdr3_nt: TGTGCCAGCAGACGGACAGGGGCCGAAAACATTCAGTACTTC
cdr3_aa: CASRRTGAENIQYF

cdr3_length: 12
v_call: TRBV7-9
d_call: NA
j_call: TRBJ1-1
clone_size: NA
cdr3_nt: TGTGCCAGCAGGGTGTTAGTCACTGAAGCTTTCTTT
cdr3_aa: CASRVLVTEAFF

cdr3_length: 15
v_call: TRBV25-1
d_call: NA
j_call: TRBJ2-7
clone_size: NA
cdr3_nt: TGTGCCAGCAGTGACTCCGGGACTCCCATCGGCGAGCAGTACTTC
cdr3_aa: CASSDSGTPIGEQYF

cdr3_length: 13
v_call: TRBV28
d_call: TRBD1
j_call: TRBJ1-2
clone_size: NA
cdr3_nt: TGTGCCAGCAGTTTACAGGGGGCGCATGGCTACACCTTC
cdr3_aa: CASSLQGAHGYTF

cdr3_length: 15
v_call: TRBV7-6
d_call: TRBD1
j_call: TRBJ1-5
clone_size: NA
cdr3_nt: TGTGCCAGCAGCCCTACAGGGGGGGGCAATCAGCCCCAGCATTTT
cdr3_aa: CASSPTGGGNQPQHF

cdr3_length: 14
v_call: TRBV5-1
d_call: TRBD2
j_call: TRBJ2-3
clone_size: NA
cdr3_nt: TGCGCCAGCCGCCTAGCGGGGATCACAGATACGCAGTATTTT
cdr3_aa: CASRLAGITDTQYF

cdr3_length: 12
v_call: TRBV7-9
d_call: NA
j_call: TRBJ1-1
clone_size: NA
cdr3_nt: TGTGCCAGCAGCTTTAAGAACACTGAAGCTTTCTTT
cdr3_aa: CASSFKNTEAFF

cdr3_length: 15
v_call: TRBV2
d_call: NA
j_call: TRBJ1-5
clone_size: few
cdr3_nt: TGTGCCAGCAGTGAAGTGGCAGGGATTGATCAGCCCCAGCATTTT
cdr3_aa: CASSEVAGIDQPQHF

cdr3_length: 14
v_call: TRBV4-1
d_call: TRBD1
j_call: TRBJ1-2
clone_size: NA
cdr3_nt: TGCGCCAGCAGCCTCATGGACAGGGGCTATGGCTACACCTTC
cdr3_aa: CASSLMDRGYGYTF

cdr3_length: 11
v_call: TRBV3-1/TRBV3-2
d_call: NA
j_call: TRBJ1-2
clone_size: NA
cdr3_nt: TGTGCCAGCAGCCAAAACACTGGCTACACCTTC
cdr3_aa: CASSQNTGYTF

cdr3_length: 15
v_call: TRBV3-1/TRBV3-2
d_call: TRBD1
j_call: TRBJ1-6
clone_size: NA
cdr3_nt: TGTGCCAGCAGCCCATGGGACAGTGCAGGTTCACCCCTCCACTTT
cdr3_aa: CASSPWDSAGSPLHF

cdr3_length: 15
v_call: TRBV27
d_call: TRBD1
j_call: TRBJ2-7
clone_size: NA
cdr3_nt: TGTGCCAGCAGTTTAACCGGGACAGGGAGAGGCGAGCAGTACTTC
cdr3_aa: CASSLTGTGRGEQYF

cdr3_length: 15
v_call: TRBV20-1
d_call: NA
j_call: TRBJ1-1
clone_size: NA
cdr3_nt: TGCAGTGCTAGTCCGACAGTGCCAATGAACACTGAAGCTTTCTTT
cdr3_aa: CSASPTVPMNTEAFF

cdr3_length: 14
v_call: TRBV10-3
d_call: NA
j_call: TRBJ2-2
clone_size: NA
cdr3_nt: TGTGCCATGACGGACAGATTGAACACCGGGGAGCTGTTTTTT
cdr3_aa: CAMTDRLNTGELFF

cdr3_length: 15
v_call: TRBV7-2
d_call: NA
j_call: TRBJ1-5
clone_size: NA
cdr3_nt: TGTGCCAGCAGCTTGAGGGCGGGACGCAATCAGCCCCAGCATTTT
cdr3_aa: CASSLRAGRNQPQHF

cdr3_length: 15
v_call: TRBV9
d_call: NA
j_call: TRBJ1-5
clone_size: NA
cdr3_nt: TGTGCCAGCAGCGTAGGGCAGGGTAGCAATCAGCCCCAGCATTTT
cdr3_aa: CASSVGQGSNQPQHF

cdr3_length: 14
v_call: TRBV2
d_call: TRBD1
j_call: TRBJ1-2
clone_size: NA
cdr3_nt: TGTACCAGCTCGGGACAGGGGGCACGCTATGGCTACACCTTC
cdr3_aa: CTSSGQGARYGYTF

cdr3_length: 16
v_call: TRBV3-1/TRBV3-2
d_call: NA
j_call: TRBJ1-1
clone_size: NA
cdr3_nt: TGTGCCAGCAGCAAGACTGGGGGACACTGGAACACTGAAGCTTTCTTT
cdr3_aa: CASSKTGGHWNTEAFF

cdr3_length: 15
v_call: TRBV5-5
d_call: NA
j_call: TRBJ1-1
clone_size: NA
cdr3_nt: TGTGCCAGCAGCTTAGGCGGGGGAATGAACACTGAAGCTTTCTTT
cdr3_aa: CASSLGGGMNTEAFF

cdr3_length: 15
v_call: TRBV6-5
d_call: TRBD1
j_call: TRBJ2-3
clone_size: NA
cdr3_nt: TGTGCCAGCAGCCGGGGACAGGGCGTTGGAGATACGCAGTATTTT
cdr3_aa: CASSRGQGVGDTQYF

cdr3_length: 16
v_call: TRBV7-9
d_call: TRBD1
j_call: TRBJ1-3
clone_size: NA
cdr3_nt: TGTGCCAGCAGCTTAGACAGGGGGCTCTCTGGAAACACCATATATTTT
cdr3_aa: CASSLDRGLSGNTIYF

cdr3_length: 13
v_call: TRBV7-8
d_call: TRBD1
j_call: TRBJ2-7
clone_size: NA
cdr3_nt: TGTGCCAGCAGCCAGGGACAGATCTACGAGCAGTACTTC
cdr3_aa: CASSQGQIYEQYF

cdr3_length: 15
v_call: TRBV5-1
d_call: TRBD2
j_call: TRBJ2-2
clone_size: once
cdr3_nt: TGCGCCAGCAGTAAGGCGGGAGATTCCGTCGGGGAGCTGTTTTTT
cdr3_aa: CASSKAGDSVGELFF

cdr3_length: 14
v_call: TRBV6-5
d_call: NA
j_call: TRBJ1-2
clone_size: NA
cdr3_nt: TGTGCCAGCAGTTACTCTGGACTGAGCTATGGCTACACCTTC
cdr3_aa: CASSYSGLSYGYTF

cdr3_length: 16
v_call: TRBV4-1
d_call: NA
j_call: TRBJ1-2
clone_size: few
cdr3_nt: TGCGCCAGCAGCCAAACGAAATCCGACAGCGACTATGGCTACACCTTC
cdr3_aa: CASSQTKSDSDYGYTF

cdr3_length: 17
v_call: TRBV5-1
d_call: TRBD1
j_call: TRBJ1-1
clone_size: NA
cdr3_nt: TGCGCCAGCAGCTTTAGCTTCGTCGGGACAGGGGGCTCTTGGGCTTTCTTT
cdr3_aa: CASSFSFVGTGGSWAFF

cdr3_length: 14
v_call: TRBV2
d_call: NA
j_call: TRBJ1-1
clone_size: few
cdr3_nt: TGTGCCAGCAGTCCAAGGGGGATGAGCACTGAAGCTTTCTTT
cdr3_aa: CASSPRGMSTEAFF

cdr3_length: 15
v_call: TRBV7-8
d_call: TRBD1
j_call: TRBJ1-5
clone_size: NA
cdr3_nt: TGTGCCAGCAGCTTAGGCGACAGGGGATCATACCCCCAGCATTTT
cdr3_aa: CASSLGDRGSYPQHF

cdr3_length: 15
v_call: TRBV18
d_call: NA
j_call: TRBJ2-6
clone_size: once
cdr3_nt: TGTGCCAGCTCACTCGACAGCTCTGGGGCCAACGTCCTGACTTTC
cdr3_aa: CASSLDSSGANVLTF

cdr3_length: 13
v_call: TRBV12-3/TRBV12-4
d_call: NA
j_call: TRBJ1-1
clone_size: NA
cdr3_nt: TGTGCCAGCAGTTGGGGGGTCGGCACTGAAGCTTTCTTT
cdr3_aa: CASSWGVGTEAFF

cdr3_length: 14
v_call: TRBV6-5
d_call: NA
j_call: TRBJ1-1
clone_size: NA
cdr3_nt: TGTGCCAGCGTTCCAGGGCCTATCGGCACTGAAGCTTTCTTT
cdr3_aa: CASVPGPIGTEAFF

cdr3_length: 17
v_call: TRBV27
d_call: NA
j_call: TRBJ1-5
clone_size: NA
cdr3_nt: TGTGCCAGCAGTTTAACCCGTGGAAGACTTAGCAATCAGCCCCAGCATTTT
cdr3_aa: CASSLTRGRLSNQPQHF

cdr3_length: 15
v_call: TRBV9
d_call: TRBD1
j_call: TRBJ1-1
clone_size: NA
cdr3_nt: TGTGCCAGCAGCGTAGAGGGACAGGGGCCAGCTGAAGCTTTCTTT
cdr3_aa: CASSVEGQGPAEAFF

cdr3_length: 15
v_call: TRBV7-8
d_call: NA
j_call: TRBJ1-1
clone_size: once
cdr3_nt: TGTGCCAGCAGCTTAGGGGGGGTAATGAACACTGAAGCTTTCTTT
cdr3_aa: CASSLGGVMNTEAFF